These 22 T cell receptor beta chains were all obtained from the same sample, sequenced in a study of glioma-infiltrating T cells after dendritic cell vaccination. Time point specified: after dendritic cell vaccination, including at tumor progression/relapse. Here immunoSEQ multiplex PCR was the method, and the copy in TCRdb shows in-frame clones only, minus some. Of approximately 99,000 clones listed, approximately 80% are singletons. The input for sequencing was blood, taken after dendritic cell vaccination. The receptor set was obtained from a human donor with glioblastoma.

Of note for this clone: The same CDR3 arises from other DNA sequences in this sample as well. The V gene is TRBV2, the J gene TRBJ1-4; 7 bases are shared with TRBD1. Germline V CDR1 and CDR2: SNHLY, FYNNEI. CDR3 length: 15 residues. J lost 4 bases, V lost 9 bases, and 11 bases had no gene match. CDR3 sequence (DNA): TGTGCCAGTAACCGGGACAGCGAAATTAATGAAAAACTGTTTTTT. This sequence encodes CASNRDSEINEKLFF. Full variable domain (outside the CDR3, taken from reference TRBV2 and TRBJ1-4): EPEVTQTPSHQVTQMGQEVILRCVPISNHLYFYWYRQILGQKVEFLVSFYNNEISEKSEIFDDQFSVERPDGSNFTLKIRSTKLEDSAMYFCASNRDSEINEKLFFGSGTQLSVL.

CDR3 nucleotides: TGTGCCTGGAGTACCACTCGGGGCTACACCTTC. Protein product: CAWSTTRGYTF. The V call is TRBV30, the J call TRBJ1-2; D remains unclear. CDR1 is GTSNPN, CDR2 SVGIG, per germline (reference sequence). CDR3 length equals 11 residues. The ends were cut back, 2 bases at V and 8 bases at J, with 9 bases in the middle.

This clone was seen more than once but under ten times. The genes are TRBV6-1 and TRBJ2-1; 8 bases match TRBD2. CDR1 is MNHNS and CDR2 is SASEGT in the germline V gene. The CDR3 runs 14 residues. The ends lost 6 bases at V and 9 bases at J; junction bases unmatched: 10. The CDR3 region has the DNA TGTGCCAGCAGCGTAGCGGGAAGTCTGGGTGAGCAGTTCTTC. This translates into CASSVAGSLGEQFF.

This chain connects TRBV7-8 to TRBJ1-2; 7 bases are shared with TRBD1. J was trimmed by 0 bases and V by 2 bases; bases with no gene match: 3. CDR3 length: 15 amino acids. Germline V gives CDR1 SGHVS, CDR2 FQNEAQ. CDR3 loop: CASSLLQGANYGYTF. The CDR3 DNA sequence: TGTGCCAGCAGCTTACTCCAGGGGGCTAACTATGGCTACACCTTC. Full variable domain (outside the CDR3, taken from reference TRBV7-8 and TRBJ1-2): GAGVSQSPRYKVAKRGQDVALRCDPISGHVSLFWYQQALGQGPEFLTYFQNEAQLDKSGLPSDRFFAERPEGSVSTLKIQRTQQEDSAVYLCASSLLQGANYGYTFGSGTRLTVV.

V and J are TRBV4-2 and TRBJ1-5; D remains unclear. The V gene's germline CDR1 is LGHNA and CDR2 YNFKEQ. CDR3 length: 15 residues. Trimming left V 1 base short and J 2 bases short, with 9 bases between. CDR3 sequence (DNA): TGTGCCAGCAGCCAAGGGGGAGGTGGCAATCAGCCCCAGCATTTT. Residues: CASSQGGGGNQPQHF.

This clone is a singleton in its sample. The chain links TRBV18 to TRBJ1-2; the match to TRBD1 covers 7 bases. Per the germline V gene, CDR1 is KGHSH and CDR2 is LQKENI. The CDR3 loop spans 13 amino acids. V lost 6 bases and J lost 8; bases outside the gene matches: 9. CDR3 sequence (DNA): TGTGCCAGCTCGGCGTACACAGGGGAAGGCTACACCTTC. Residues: CASSAYTGEGYTF.

The CDR3 coding sequence is TGTGCCAGCTGGAGGGCCTCTGGGGCCAACGTCCTGACTTTC. Translating it yields CASWRASGANVLTF. The J gene is TRBJ2-6, the V gene TRBV2, with TRBD2 as a possible D gene (6 bases). The V and J ends lost 8 bases and 0 bases respectively, with 8 bases between them. This CDR3 is built from 14 residues. CDR1 and CDR2 from the germline V gene are SNHLY and FYNNEI.

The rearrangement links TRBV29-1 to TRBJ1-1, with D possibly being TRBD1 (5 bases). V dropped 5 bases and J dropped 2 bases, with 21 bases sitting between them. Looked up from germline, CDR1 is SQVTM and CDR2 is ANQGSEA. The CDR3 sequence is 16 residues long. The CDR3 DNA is TGCAGCGTTTTTCCGCTTGGGCAGGGCCTTAACACTGAAGCTTTCTTT. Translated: CSVFPLGQGLNTEAFF.

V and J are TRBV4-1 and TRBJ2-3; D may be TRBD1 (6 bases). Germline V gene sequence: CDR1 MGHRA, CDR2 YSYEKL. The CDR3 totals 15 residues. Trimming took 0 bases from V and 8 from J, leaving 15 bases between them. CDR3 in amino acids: CASSQEGQGRGTQYF. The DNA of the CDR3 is TGCGCCAGCAGCCAAGAGGGGCAGGGGAGAGGTACGCAGTATTTT.

Here the CDR3 reads CASSIAADQPQHF. The CDR3 coding sequence is TGTGCCAGTAGTATAGCGGCGGATCAGCCCCAGCATTTT. J is TRBJ1-5 and V is TRBV19; no clear D gene. The V end was cut by 1 base, the J end by 5 bases, with 6 bases between. Germline lookup yields CDR1 LNHDA and CDR2 SQIVND (reference sequence). This CDR3 is built from 13 residues. The entire variable domain, with the rest obtained from reference TRBV19 and TRBJ1-5, is as follows: DGGITQSPKYLFRKEGQNVTLSCEQNLNHDAMYWYRQDPGQGLRLIYYSQIVNDFQKGDIAEGYSVSREKKESFPLTVTSAQKNPTAFYLCASSIAADQPQHFGDGTRLSIL.

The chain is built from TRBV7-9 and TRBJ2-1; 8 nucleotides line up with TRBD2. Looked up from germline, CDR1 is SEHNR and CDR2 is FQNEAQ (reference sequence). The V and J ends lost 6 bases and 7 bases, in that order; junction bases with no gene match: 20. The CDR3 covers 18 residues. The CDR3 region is CASRGGHKRESYWNEQFF. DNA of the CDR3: TGTGCCAGCAGGGGAGGTCATAAGCGGGAGTCTTACTGGAATGAGCAGTTCTTC.

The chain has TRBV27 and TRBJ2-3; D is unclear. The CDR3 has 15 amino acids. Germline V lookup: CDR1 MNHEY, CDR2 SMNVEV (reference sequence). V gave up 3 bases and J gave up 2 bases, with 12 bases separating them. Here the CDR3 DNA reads TGTGCCAGCAGTTTGGGCCGAAAGATCACAGATACGCAGTATTTT. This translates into CASSLGRKITDTQYF.

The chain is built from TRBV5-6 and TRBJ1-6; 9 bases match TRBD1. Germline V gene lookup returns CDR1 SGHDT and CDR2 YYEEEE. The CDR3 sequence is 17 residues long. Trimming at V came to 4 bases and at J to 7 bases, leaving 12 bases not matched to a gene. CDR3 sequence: CASSLHTGGSWNSPLHF. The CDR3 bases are TGTGCCAGCAGCCTTCACACAGGGGGCTCTTGGAATTCACCCCTCCACTTT.

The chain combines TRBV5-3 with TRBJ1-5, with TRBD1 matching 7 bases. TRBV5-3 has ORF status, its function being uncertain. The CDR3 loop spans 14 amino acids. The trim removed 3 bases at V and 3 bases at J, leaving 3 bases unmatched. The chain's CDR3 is CARSWTGTNQPQHF. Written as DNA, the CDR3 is TGTGCCAGAAGCTGGACAGGTACCAATCAGCCCCAGCATTTT.

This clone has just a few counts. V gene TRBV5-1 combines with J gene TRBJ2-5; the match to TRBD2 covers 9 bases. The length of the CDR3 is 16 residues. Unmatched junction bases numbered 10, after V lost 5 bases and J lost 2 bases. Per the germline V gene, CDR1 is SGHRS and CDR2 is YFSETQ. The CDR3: CASSPGALAGQETQYF. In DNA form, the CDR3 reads TGCGCCAGCAGTCCGGGGGCTCTAGCGGGACAAGAGACCCAGTACTTC.

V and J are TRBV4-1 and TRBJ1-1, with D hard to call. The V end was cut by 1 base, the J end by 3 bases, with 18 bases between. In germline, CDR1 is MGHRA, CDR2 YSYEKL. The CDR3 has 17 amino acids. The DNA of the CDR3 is TGCGCCAGCAGCCAAGGAGGCGGAGGGCCAGCGGACACTGAAGCTTTCTTT. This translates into CASSQGGGGPADTEAFF.

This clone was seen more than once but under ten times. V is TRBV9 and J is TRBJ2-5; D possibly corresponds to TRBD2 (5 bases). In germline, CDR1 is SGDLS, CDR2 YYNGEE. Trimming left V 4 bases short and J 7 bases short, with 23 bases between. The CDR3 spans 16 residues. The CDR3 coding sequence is TGTGCCAGCAGCACAGACCCTGGCGGGCCCAAGGGGACCCAGTACTTC. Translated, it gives CASSTDPGGPKGTQYF.

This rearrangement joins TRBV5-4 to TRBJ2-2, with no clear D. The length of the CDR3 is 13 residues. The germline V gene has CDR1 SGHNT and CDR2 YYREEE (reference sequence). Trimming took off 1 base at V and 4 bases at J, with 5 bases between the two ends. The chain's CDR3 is CASSLHSTGELFF. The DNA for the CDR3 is TGTGCCAGCAGCTTGCACAGCACCGGGGAGCTGTTTTTT.

Written as DNA, the CDR3 is TGTGCCAGCAGCTTAGGGGTGCGACTCACTGAAGCTTTCTTT. The encoded protein is CASSLGVRLTEAFF. V usage is TRBV11-2 and J usage is TRBJ1-1; D remains ambiguous. With 1 base removed from V and 4 bases from J, the gap between germline ends came to 10 bases. The CDR3 totals 14 residues. CDR1 and CDR2 from the germline V gene are SGHAT and FQNNGV.

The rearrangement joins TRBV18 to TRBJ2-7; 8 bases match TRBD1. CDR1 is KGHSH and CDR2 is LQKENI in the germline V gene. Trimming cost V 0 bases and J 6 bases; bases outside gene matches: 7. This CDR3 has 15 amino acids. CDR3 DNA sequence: TGTGCCAGCTCACCACCCCCGGACAGGGTGTCCGAGCAGTACTTC. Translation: CASSPPPDRVSEQYF. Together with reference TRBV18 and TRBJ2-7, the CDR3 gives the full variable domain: NAGVMQNPRHLVRRRGQEARLRCSPMKGHSHVYWYRQLPEEGLKFMVYLQKENIIDESGMPKERFSAEFPKEGPSILRIQQVVRGDSAAYFCASSPPPDRVSEQYFGPGTRLTVT.

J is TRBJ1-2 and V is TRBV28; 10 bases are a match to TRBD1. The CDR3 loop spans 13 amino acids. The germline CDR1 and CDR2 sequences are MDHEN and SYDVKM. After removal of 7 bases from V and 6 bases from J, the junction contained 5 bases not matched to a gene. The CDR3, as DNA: TGTGCCAGCACCCTGGACAGGGGGGATGGCTACACCTTC. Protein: CASTLDRGDGYTF.

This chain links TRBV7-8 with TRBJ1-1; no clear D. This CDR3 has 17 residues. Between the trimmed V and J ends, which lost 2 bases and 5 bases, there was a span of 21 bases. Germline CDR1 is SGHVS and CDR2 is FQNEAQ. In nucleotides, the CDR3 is TGTGCCAGCAGCTTACGGTTCGGGGAAAGGAAGATAACTGAAGCTTTCTTT. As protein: CASSLRFGERKITEAFF.